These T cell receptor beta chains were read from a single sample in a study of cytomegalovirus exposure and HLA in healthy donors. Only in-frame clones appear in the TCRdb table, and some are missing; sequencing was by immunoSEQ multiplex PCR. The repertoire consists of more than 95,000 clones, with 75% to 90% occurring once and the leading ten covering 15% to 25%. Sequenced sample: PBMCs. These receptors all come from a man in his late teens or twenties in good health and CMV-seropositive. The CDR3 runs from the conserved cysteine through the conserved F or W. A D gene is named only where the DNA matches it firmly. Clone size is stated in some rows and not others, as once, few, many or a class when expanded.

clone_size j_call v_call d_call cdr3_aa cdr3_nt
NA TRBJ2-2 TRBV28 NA CASHGQYGVTGELFF TGTGCCAGCCACGGACAGTACGGGGTTACCGGGGAGCTGTTTTTT
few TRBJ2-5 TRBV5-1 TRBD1 CASSLGDREETQYF TGCGCCAGCAGCTTGGGGGACAGAGAAGAGACCCAGTACTTC
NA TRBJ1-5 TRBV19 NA CASSTGTSDQPQHF TGTGCCAGTAGTACTGGGACAAGTGATCAGCCCCAGCATTTT
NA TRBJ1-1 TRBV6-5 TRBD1 CASSSGGNTEAFF TGTGCCAGCAGCTCAGGGGGGAACACTGAAGCTTTCTTT
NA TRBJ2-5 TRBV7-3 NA CASSLRGDETQYF TGTGCCAGCAGCTTAAGGGGCGATGAGACCCAGTACTTC
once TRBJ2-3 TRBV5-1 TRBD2 CASSGEGNTDTQYF TGCGCCAGCAGCGGGGAGGGAAACACAGATACGCAGTATTTT
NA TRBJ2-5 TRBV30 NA CAWSQDAGSKETQYF TGTGCCTGGAGTCAGGACGCAGGGTCTAAAGAGACCCAGTACTTC
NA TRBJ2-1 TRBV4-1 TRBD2 CASSPGTSGVLYNEQFF TGCGCCAGCAGCCCCGGGACTAGCGGGGTTCTATACAATGAGCAGTTCTTC
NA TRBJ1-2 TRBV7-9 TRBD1 CASSLWDRRSRGYTF TGTGCCAGCAGCTTATGGGACAGGAGAAGTAGGGGCTACACCTTC
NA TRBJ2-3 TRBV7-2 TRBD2 CASSLLAGGSTDTQYF TGTGCCAGCAGCTTATTAGCGGGGGGGAGCACAGATACGCAGTATTTT
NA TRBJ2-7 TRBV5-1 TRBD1 CASSLSLGQGTYEQYF TGCGCCAGCAGCTTGTCCCTGGGACAGGGGACTTACGAGCAGTACTTC
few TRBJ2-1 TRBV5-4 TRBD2 CASSFWTSTYNEQFF TGTGCCAGCAGCTTTTGGACTAGCACTTACAATGAGCAGTTCTTC
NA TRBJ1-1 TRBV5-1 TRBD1 CASSLGQGALDTEAFF TGCGCCAGCAGCTTAGGACAGGGGGCATTGGACACTGAAGCTTTCTTT
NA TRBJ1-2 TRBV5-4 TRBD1 CASSFGTGVLYTF TGTGCCAGCAGCTTTGGGACAGGGGTTCTCTACACCTTC
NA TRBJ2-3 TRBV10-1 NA CASSESGPDTQYF TGCGCCAGCAGTGAGTCTGGGCCAGATACGCAGTATTTT
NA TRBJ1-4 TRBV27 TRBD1 CASSIQGEEEKLFF TGTGCCAGCAGTATACAGGGGGAGGAAGAAAAACTGTTTTTT
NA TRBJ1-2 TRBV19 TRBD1 CASSMTGAANYGYTF TGTGCCAGTAGTATGACAGGGGCAGCTAACTATGGCTACACCTTC
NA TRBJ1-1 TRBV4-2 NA CASTSRRVENTEAFF TGTGCCAGCACCTCGAGACGGGTCGAGAACACTGAAGCTTTCTTT
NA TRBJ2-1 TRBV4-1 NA CASSQIGWNEQFF TGCGCCAGCAGCCAGATCGGGTGGAATGAGCAGTTCTTC
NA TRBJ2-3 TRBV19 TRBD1 CASSTAGTGAPGADTQYF TGTGCCAGTAGTACTGCCGGGACAGGGGCGCCAGGCGCAGATACGCAGTATTTT
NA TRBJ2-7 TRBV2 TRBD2 CASRFSGGDNYEQYF TGTGCCAGCAGATTTAGCGGGGGCGACAACTACGAGCAGTACTTC
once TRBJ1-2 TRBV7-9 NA CASSMDSDNYGYTF TGTGCCAGCAGCATGGACAGCGATAACTATGGCTACACCTTC
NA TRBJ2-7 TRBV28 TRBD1 CASSFTGGYEQYF TGTGCCAGCAGTTTTACAGGGGGCTACGAGCAGTACTTC
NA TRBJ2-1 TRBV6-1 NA CASSERGGNEQFF TGTGCCAGCAGTGAAAGGGGGGGCAATGAGCAGTTCTTC
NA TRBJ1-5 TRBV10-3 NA CAISESPGQPQHF TGTGCCATCAGTGAGTCCCCAGGTCAGCCCCAGCATTTT
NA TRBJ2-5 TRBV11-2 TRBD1 CASSLWGQKGSETQYF TGTGCCAGCAGCTTATGGGGACAGAAGGGATCAGAGACCCAGTACTTC
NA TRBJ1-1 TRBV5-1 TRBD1 CASSTETGRLNTEAFF TGCGCCAGCAGCACGGAGACAGGGCGGCTGAACACTGAAGCTTTCTTT
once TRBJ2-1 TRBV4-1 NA CASSQALRNEQFF TGCGCCAGCAGCCAAGCCCTGAGGAATGAGCAGTTCTTC
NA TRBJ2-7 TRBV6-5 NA CASSISDEQYF TGTGCCAGCAGTATTAGCGACGAGCAGTACTTC
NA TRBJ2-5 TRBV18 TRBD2 CASTRTSGVRETQYF TGTGCCAGCACACGGACTAGCGGGGTCCGGGAGACCCAGTACTTC
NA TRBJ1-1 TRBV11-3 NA CASSLGAAEAFF TGTGCCAGCAGCTTAGGGGCCGCTGAAGCTTTCTTT
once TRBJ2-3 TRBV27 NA CASSNRGDTQYF TGTGCCAGCAGTAATAGGGGGGATACGCAGTATTTT
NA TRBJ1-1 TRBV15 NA CATSPHYLTEGNTEAFF TGTGCCACCAGCCCCCACTACCTGACCGAAGGTAACACTGAAGCTTTCTTT
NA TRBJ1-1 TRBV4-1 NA CASSQGEYTEAFF TGCGCCAGCAGCCAAGGGGAGTACACTGAAGCTTTCTTT
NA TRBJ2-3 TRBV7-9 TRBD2 CASSPGGSQYF TGTGCCAGCAGCCCCGGGGGGTCGCAGTATTTT
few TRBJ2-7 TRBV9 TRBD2 CASSVGPGGEDEQYF TGTGCCAGCAGCGTAGGGCCGGGGGGGGAGGACGAGCAGTACTTC
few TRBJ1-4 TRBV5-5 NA CASSWSGQVEKLFF TGTGCCAGCAGCTGGAGCGGGCAGGTCGAAAAACTGTTTTTT
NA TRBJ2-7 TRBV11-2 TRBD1 CASSHTGTGDEQYF TGTGCCAGCAGTCATACCGGGACAGGGGACGAGCAGTACTTC
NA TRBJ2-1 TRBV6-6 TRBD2 CASNPIAGGYNEQFF TGTGCCAGCAACCCCATAGCGGGGGGGTACAATGAGCAGTTCTTC
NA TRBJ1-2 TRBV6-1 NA CASMATDYYGYTF TGTGCCAGCATGGCGACGGACTACTATGGCTACACCTTC
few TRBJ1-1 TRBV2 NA CASSTTPNKLNTEAFF TGTGCCAGCAGTACCACACCAAATAAACTGAACACTGAAGCTTTCTTT
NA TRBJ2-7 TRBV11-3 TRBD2 CASSSWTSGGFEQYF TGTGCCAGCAGCTCCTGGACTAGCGGGGGGTTCGAGCAGTACTTC
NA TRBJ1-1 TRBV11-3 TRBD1 CASSATGGKSEAFF TGTGCCAGCAGCGCCACAGGGGGAAAGAGTGAAGCTTTCTTT
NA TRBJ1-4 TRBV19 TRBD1 CASRQGIGEKLFF TGTGCCAGCCGACAGGGGATCGGTGAAAAACTGTTTTTT
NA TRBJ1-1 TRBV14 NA CASSPGAGDDTEAFF TGTGCCAGCAGCCCTGGGGCAGGGGATGACACTGAAGCTTTCTTT
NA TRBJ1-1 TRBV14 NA CASSSLGGLNTEAFF TGTGCCAGCAGCTCCTTAGGAGGGCTGAACACTGAAGCTTTCTTT